These 25 T cell receptor beta chains share one sample of origin, sequenced in a study of cytotoxic CD8 clonotypes in ibrutinib-treated CLL. Using immunoSEQ multiplex PCR, the repertoire was profiled, and TCRdb retains in-frame clones only, with some absent. The sample contains some 200,000 clones, 70% to 75% of which appear only once. Specimen: PBMCs, collected after 12 months of ibrutinib treatment. These receptors all stem from a human donor with chronic lymphocytic leukemia.

This clone was seen a few times. The chain carries TRBV30 and TRBJ1-1; D uncertain. This CDR3 comprises 9 residues. Germline CDR1 GTSNPN, CDR2 SVGIG (reference sequence). The germline V and J ends were trimmed by 4 bases and 6 bases, with 3 bases remaining between them. The CDR3 sequence is CAWTPEAFF. The CDR3 DNA sequence: TGTGCCTGGACTCCTGAAGCTTTCTTT.

This chain links TRBV4-2 with TRBJ2-3; D uncertain. V was clipped by 0 bases and J by 4 bases, with 17 bases between them. The CDR3 extends over 17 amino acids. Germline lookup yields CDR1 LGHNA and CDR2 YNFKEQ. CDR3 in DNA: TGTGCCAGCAGCCAAGATCCCTCAAGGGTAGGACCAGATACGCAGTATTTT. This sequence encodes CASSQDPSRVGPDTQYF.

The chain joins TRBV18 to TRBJ2-7, with a tentative D call TRBD1 (6 bases). Germline V lookup: CDR1 KGHSH, CDR2 LQKENI. Trimming removed 3 bases from V and 4 bases from J, with 13 bases in between. The CDR3 length is 14 residues. As DNA, the CDR3 is TGTGCCAGCTCACCCCCGGGACAAAATTACGAGCAGTACTTC. Amino acid sequence: CASSPPGQNYEQYF.

The chain joins TRBV9 to TRBJ2-1, with D tentatively TRBD1 or TRBD2 (6 bases each). V dropped 2 bases and J dropped 2 bases, with 11 bases sitting between them. Germline V gene sequence: CDR1 SGDLS, CDR2 YYNGEE. CDR3 length: 15 amino acids. CDR3 region: CASSVGAGTYNEQFF. The CDR3 nucleotides read TGTGCCAGCAGCGTGGGGGCGGGGACCTACAATGAGCAGTTCTTC.

This clone occurred a few times. The chain uses TRBV7-2 and TRBJ1-4; D ambiguous. With 5 bases removed from V and 8 bases from J, the gap between germline ends came to 18 bases. Germline values: CDR1 SGHTA, CDR2 FQGNSA. CDR3 size: 15 residues. The CDR3 spells CASSPRAAGREKLFF. The CDR3 bases are TGTGCCAGCAGCCCGCGGGCAGCTGGACGGGAAAAACTGTTTTTT. Combining the CDR3 with reference TRBV7-2 and TRBJ1-4 gives the whole variable domain GAGVSQSPSNKVTEKGKDVELRCDPISGHTALYWYRQSLGQGLEFLIYFQGNSAPDKSGLPSDRFSAERTGGSVSTLTIQRTQQEDSAVYLCASSPRAAGREKLFFGSGTQLSVL.

This clone was seen a handful of times. The chain links TRBV5-1 to TRBJ2-1, with 16 bases aligning to TRBD2. Trimming removed 4 bases from V and 9 bases from J; junction bases left unmatched: 4. Germline CDR1 is SGHRS and CDR2 is YFSETQ. The CDR3 is 15 amino acids. The DNA for the CDR3 is TGCGCCAGCAGCGGGACTAGCGGGGGGGCTGGTGAGCAGTTCTTC. It encodes CASSGTSGGAGEQFF.

The rearrangement uses TRBV19 and TRBJ2-1; possible D gene TRBD2, 5 bases. The germline V and J ends were trimmed by 5 bases and 0 bases, with 11 bases remaining between them. Germline-derived CDR1 and CDR2 are LNHDA and SQIVND (reference sequence). The CDR3 runs to 15 residues. The CDR3 DNA follows: TGTGCCAGTAGTGCCGGGGAGAGCTCCTACAATGAGCAGTTCTTC. It yields the protein CASSAGESSYNEQFF.

The chain has TRBV7-9 and TRBJ2-1, with D tentatively TRBD1 (5 bases). V lost 1 base to trimming and J lost 7 bases, with 8 bases between them. CDR1 is SEHNR, CDR2 FQNEAQ, per germline (reference sequence). This CDR3 comprises 13 residues. The CDR3 DNA reads as TGTGCCAGCAGCTTAGTGGGGCAGAATGAGCAGTTCTTC. It is translated as CASSLVGQNEQFF.

In this sample, this clone turned up a few times. Other DNA sequences in the sample encode the same CDR3. The genes are TRBV5-8 and TRBJ2-7, with D possibly being TRBD2 (6 bases). With 1 base removed from V and 1 base from J, the gap between germline ends came to 6 bases. The CDR3 is 13 amino acids. Looked up from germline, CDR1 is SGHTS and CDR2 is YDEGEE. The CDR3 sequence: CASSLRGSYEQYF. The CDR3 bases are TGTGCCAGCAGCTTGCGGGGGTCCTACGAGCAGTACTTC.

The chain uses TRBV28 and TRBJ2-7, with D uncertain. The V gene lost 7 bases and the J gene lost 6 bases, with 13 bases spanning the gap. The V gene's germline CDR1 is MDHEN and CDR2 SYDVKM. This CDR3 spans 12 amino acids. The DNA for the CDR3 is TGTGCCAGCATCCGGCCCCCGGGCGAGCAGTACTTC. This encodes CASIRPPGEQYF.

The J gene is TRBJ1-1, the V gene TRBV18; D is undetermined. Germline lookup yields CDR1 KGHSH and CDR2 LQKENI. The CDR3 totals 13 residues. Trimming removed 5 bases from V and 1 base from J, with 8 bases in between. CDR3 coding DNA: TGTGCCAGCTCAGCTTGGTCGAACACTGAAGCTTTCTTT. This sequence encodes CASSAWSNTEAFF. The whole variable domain, remainder taken from reference TRBV18 and TRBJ1-1, is NAGVMQNPRHLVRRRGQEARLRCSPMKGHSHVYWYRQLPEEGLKFMVYLQKENIIDESGMPKERFSAEFPKEGPSILRIQQVVRGDSAAYFCASSAWSNTEAFFGQGTRLTVV.

The chain employs TRBV29-1 and TRBJ2-5; TRBD2 is a possible D gene (6 bases). This CDR3 spans 14 amino acids. V was trimmed by 0 bases and J by 5 bases, leaving 13 bases between them. Germline V gene sequence: CDR1 SQVTM, CDR2 ANQGSEA. The DNA for the CDR3 is TGCAGCGTTGAAGATTACGGGGGTCGGGAGACCCAGTACTTC. As protein: CSVEDYGGRETQYF.

V gene TRBV18 combines with J gene TRBJ2-1; D ambiguous. The CDR3 has 14 residues. V lost 3 bases and J 3 bases, leaving 9 bases between the germline ends. From germline, CDR1 is KGHSH and CDR2 LQKENI. DNA for the CDR3: TGTGCCAGCTCACCTTCGTTTGGCTACAATGAGCAGTTCTTC. Translating it yields CASSPSFGYNEQFF.

The rearrangement links TRBV29-1 to TRBJ2-1; 7 bases agree with TRBD2. CDR1 is SQVTM, CDR2 ANQGSEA, per germline. The CDR3 sequence is 17 residues long. V lost 5 bases, J lost 4 bases, and 17 bases stayed unmatched. CDR3: CSVPSQALGGSYNEQFF. In DNA form, the CDR3 reads TGCAGCGTTCCCTCCCAAGCCCTCGGCGGGAGTTACAATGAGCAGTTCTTC.

The V call is TRBV9, the J call TRBJ2-7, with D perhaps matching TRBD2 (5 bases). The CDR3 is made up of 15 amino acids. The germline CDR1 and CDR2 sequences are SGDLS and YYNGEE. Deletions cut 0 bases from V and 5 bases from J, with 15 bases between. CDR3 amino acids: CASSVGSGRRDEQYF. As DNA, the CDR3 is TGTGCCAGCAGCGTAGGTAGTGGGAGAAGGGACGAGCAGTACTTC.

V gene TRBV5-1 combines with J gene TRBJ2-7, with 7 bases aligning to TRBD2. The CDR3 is 12 amino acids. Germline values: CDR1 SGHRS, CDR2 YFSETQ. The V gene end was trimmed by 4 bases and the J gene end by 6 bases; junction bases not matched to a gene: 4. DNA for the CDR3: TGCGCCAGCAGCCCGGGGACTACCGAGCAGTACTTC. It encodes CASSPGTTEQYF.

This sequence joins TRBV10-3 and TRBJ2-3; possible D gene TRBD1, 6 bases. V lost 10 bases to trimming and J lost 0 bases, with 11 bases between them. This CDR3 region has 13 residues. Germline lookup yields CDR1 ENHRY and CDR2 SYGVKD. The CDR3 is CATTGKSTDTQYF. The CDR3 DNA reads as TGTGCCACTACAGGGAAGAGCACAGATACGCAGTATTTT.

This clone occurred a few times. The chain recombines TRBV6-5 with TRBJ2-3; D is perhaps TRBD1 or TRBD2 (5 bases each). The CDR3 is made up of 14 amino acids. V lost 6 bases and J 1 base, leaving 11 bases between the germline ends. The germline V gene encodes CDR1 MNHEY and CDR2 SVGAGI. CDR3 sequence: CASRLRGGTDTQYF. The CDR3 region has the DNA TGTGCCAGCAGGCTTAGAGGGGGCACAGATACGCAGTATTTT.

The rearrangement uses TRBV7-3 and TRBJ1-2; D ambiguous. In germline, CDR1 is SGHTA, CDR2 FQGTGA. This CDR3 spans 14 amino acids. V gave up 6 bases and J gave up 2 bases, with 13 bases separating them. The CDR3 is CASSPGHSNYGYTF. The CDR3 DNA sequence: TGTGCCAGCAGTCCGGGCCATTCAAACTATGGCTACACCTTC.

The chain recombines TRBV12-5 with TRBJ1-1; D is undetermined. This CDR3 region has 15 residues. Per the germline V gene, CDR1 is LGHNT and CDR2 is FRNRAP. The V end was cut by 0 bases, the J end by 5 bases, with 13 bases between. CDR3 in amino acids: CASGLVLGSSTEAFF. The DNA for the CDR3 is TGTGCTAGTGGTTTGGTACTTGGATCTAGTACTGAAGCTTTCTTT. The full variable domain, rest sourced from reference TRBV12-5 and TRBJ1-1, is DARVTQTPRHKVTEMGQEVTMRCQPILGHNTVFWYRQTMMQGLELLAYFRNRAPLDDSGMPKDRFSAEMPDATLATLKIQPSEPRDSAVYFCASGLVLGSSTEAFFGQGTRLTVV.

The chain couples TRBV9 to TRBJ2-1; D may be TRBD1 or TRBD2 (7 bases each). CDR1 SGDLS and CDR2 YYNGEE come from the germline V gene. The CDR3 has 16 residues. V gave up 4 bases and J gave up 2 bases, with 16 bases separating them. CDR3 protein: CASSPREGATYNEQFF. The CDR3 nucleotides are TGTGCCAGCAGCCCTAGGGAGGGGGCCACCTACAATGAGCAGTTCTTC.

V usage is TRBV29-1 and J usage is TRBJ2-7; the match to TRBD1 covers 9 bases. After removal of 7 bases from V and 8 bases from J, the junction contained 12 bases not matched to a gene. Germline V gene lookup returns CDR1 SQVTM and CDR2 ANQGSEA. The CDR3 length is 13 residues. CDR3 in amino acids: CSGLAGQGYKQYF. The CDR3 DNA is TGCAGCGGACTCGCGGGACAGGGATACAAGCAGTACTTC.

This clone was seen a few times. The J gene is TRBJ2-2, the V gene TRBV19; 8 nucleotides match TRBD2. V lost 1 base and J lost 6; bases outside the gene matches: 4. CDR1 and CDR2 from the germline V gene are LNHDA and SQIVND (reference sequence). This CDR3 spans 15 amino acids. The CDR3 protein is CASSIVAGPSGELFF. The CDR3, as DNA: TGTGCCAGTAGTATAGTAGCGGGGCCATCCGGGGAGCTGTTTTTT.

The V and J genes are TRBV30 and TRBJ2-7; D possibly uses TRBD1 or TRBD2 (5 bases each). V was trimmed by 3 bases and J by 10 bases, leaving 19 bases between them. The CDR3 contains 13 residues. Germline CDR1 reads GTSNPN; CDR2 reads SVGIG (reference sequence). The DNA for the CDR3 is TGTGCCTGGAGGGCTAAACCCGGGACGGTCCAGTACTTC. It is translated as CAWRAKPGTVQYF.

The rearrangement joins TRBV7-2 to TRBJ1-2, with D perhaps matching TRBD1 (5 bases). V was trimmed by 5 bases and J by 5 bases, leaving 18 bases between them. Per the germline V gene, CDR1 is SGHTA and CDR2 is FQGNSA. CDR3 length: 15 amino acids. The CDR3 is CASSPGGNRGYGYTF. The CDR3 nucleotides are TGTGCCAGCAGCCCGGGGGGGAACCGTGGGTATGGCTACACCTTC.